This T cell receptor (beta chain) was retrieved from a study of blood T cell repertoires in COVID-19. In the study overall: COVID-19 samples from acute and convalescent phases originated in the United States, Italy and Spain. The cDNA or gDNA used as material had been derived from T cells, B-cell-depleted T cells, or PBMCs.

There are 16 residues in the CDR3. J lost 1 base, V lost 4 bases, and 7 bases had no gene match. Germline CDR1 is KGHDR and CDR2 is SFDVKD. How the authors handled the data: How many nucleated cells were present was estimated from reference gene primer amplification. Assay used: immunoSEQ multiplex PCR; TCRdb lists only in-frame clones, some missing. V, J and clone size derive from that table, while D and trimming were established from the DNA sequence. This sample carries 87,000 or so clones, roughly 86% of them seen once, and the ten largest clones take approximately 7%. The receptor's source is a human donor with acute or convalescent COVID-19. The donor label of this sample is uncertain. Sequencing input: peripheral blood. The rearrangement uses TRBV24-1 and TRBJ2-3; 7 bases are shared with TRBD1. The CDR3 loop reads CATSDPGTVGTDTQYF. As DNA, the CDR3 is TGTGCCACCAGTGACCCCGGGACAGTTGGCACAGATACGCAGTATTTT.